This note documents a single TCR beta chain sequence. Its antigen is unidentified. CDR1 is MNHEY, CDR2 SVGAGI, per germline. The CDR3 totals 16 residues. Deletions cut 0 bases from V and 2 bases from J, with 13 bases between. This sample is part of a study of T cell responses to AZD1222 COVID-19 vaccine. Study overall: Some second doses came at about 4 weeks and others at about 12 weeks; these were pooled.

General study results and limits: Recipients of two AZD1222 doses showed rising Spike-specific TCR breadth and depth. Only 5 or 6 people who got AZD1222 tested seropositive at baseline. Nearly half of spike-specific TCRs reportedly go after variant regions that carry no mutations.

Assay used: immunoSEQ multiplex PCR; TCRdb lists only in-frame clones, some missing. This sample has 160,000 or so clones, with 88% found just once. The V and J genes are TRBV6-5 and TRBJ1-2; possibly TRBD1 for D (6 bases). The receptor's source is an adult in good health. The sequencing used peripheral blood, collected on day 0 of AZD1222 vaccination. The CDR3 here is CASSYSRTAINYGYTF. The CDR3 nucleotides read TGTGCCAGCAGTTACTCCCGGACAGCGATCAACTATGGCTACACCTTC.